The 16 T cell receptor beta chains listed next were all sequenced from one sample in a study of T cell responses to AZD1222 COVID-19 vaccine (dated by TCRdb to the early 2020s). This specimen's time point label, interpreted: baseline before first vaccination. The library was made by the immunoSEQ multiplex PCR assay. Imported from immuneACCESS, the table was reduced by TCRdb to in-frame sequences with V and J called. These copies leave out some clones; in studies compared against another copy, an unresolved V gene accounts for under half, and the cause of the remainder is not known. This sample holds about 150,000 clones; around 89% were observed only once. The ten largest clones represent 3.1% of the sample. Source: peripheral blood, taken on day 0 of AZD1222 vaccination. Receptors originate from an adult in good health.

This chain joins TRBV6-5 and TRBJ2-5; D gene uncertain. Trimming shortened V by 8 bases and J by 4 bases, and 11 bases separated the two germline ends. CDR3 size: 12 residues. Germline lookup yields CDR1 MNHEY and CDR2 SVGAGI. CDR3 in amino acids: CASETAGETQYF. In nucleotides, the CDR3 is TGTGCCAGCGAAACAGCAGGAGAGACCCAGTACTTC.

The CDR3 bases are TGTGCTAGTGGTTTGGGTGGGGGAGGCACTGAAGCTTTCTTT. Translation: CASGLGGGGTEAFF. The V gene is TRBV12-5, the J gene TRBJ1-1, with D possibly TRBD1 on 5 matching bases. V was trimmed by 1 base and J by 4 bases, leaving 10 bases between them. CDR1 and CDR2 (germline): LGHNT, FRNRAP. The CDR3 loop spans 14 amino acids.

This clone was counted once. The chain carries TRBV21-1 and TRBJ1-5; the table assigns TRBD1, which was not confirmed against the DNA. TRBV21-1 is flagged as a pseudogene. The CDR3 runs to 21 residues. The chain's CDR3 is CASSKAGDRGQRKGWNQPQHF. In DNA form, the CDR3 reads TGTGCCAGCAGCAAAGCGGGGGACAGGGGGCAGAGGAAGGGTTGGAATCAGCCCCAGCATTTT.

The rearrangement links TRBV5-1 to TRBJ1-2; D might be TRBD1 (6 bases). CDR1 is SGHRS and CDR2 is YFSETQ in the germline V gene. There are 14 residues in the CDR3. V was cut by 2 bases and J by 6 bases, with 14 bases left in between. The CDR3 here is CASSLAQGSNGYTF. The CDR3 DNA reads TGCGCCAGCAGCTTAGCACAGGGCTCAAATGGCTACACCTTC.

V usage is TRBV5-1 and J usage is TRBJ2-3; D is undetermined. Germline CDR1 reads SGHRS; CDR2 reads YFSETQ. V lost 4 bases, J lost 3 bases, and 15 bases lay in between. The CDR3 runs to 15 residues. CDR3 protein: CASSADGGWTDTQYF. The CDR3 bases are TGCGCCAGCAGCGCAGATGGTGGGTGGACAGATACGCAGTATTTT.

CDR3 bases: TGTGCCAGCTCACTGACAGGTCCCCTAGATACGCAGTATTTT. This encodes CASSLTGPLDTQYF. V usage is TRBV18 and J usage is TRBJ2-3, with D possibly matching TRBD1 (6 bases). V lost 4 bases, J lost 5 bases, and 13 bases lay in between. This CDR3 contains 14 residues. Germline values: CDR1 KGHSH, CDR2 LQKENI.

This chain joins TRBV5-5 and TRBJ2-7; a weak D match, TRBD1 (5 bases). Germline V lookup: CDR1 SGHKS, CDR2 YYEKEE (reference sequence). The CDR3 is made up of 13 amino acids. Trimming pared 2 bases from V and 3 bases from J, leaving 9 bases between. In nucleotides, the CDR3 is TGTGCCAGCAGCTTAGGGGTTTTCTACGAGCAGTACTTC. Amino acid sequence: CASSLGVFYEQYF.

The CDR3 loop reads CASSLSDLASGYTF. The CDR3 bases are TGTGCCAGCAGTTTATCGGATCTGGCCTCTGGCTACACCTTC. This chain connects TRBV27 to TRBJ1-2; D remains unclear. The length of the CDR3 is 14 residues. V lost 0 bases and J lost 7, with 12 bases in between. Germline CDR1 is MNHEY and CDR2 is SMNVEV (reference sequence).

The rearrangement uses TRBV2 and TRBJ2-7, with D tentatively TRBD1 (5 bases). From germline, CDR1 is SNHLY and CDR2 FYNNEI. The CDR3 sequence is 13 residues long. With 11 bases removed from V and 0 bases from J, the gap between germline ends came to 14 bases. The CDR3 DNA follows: TGTGCCTCAGAAACAGGAAGCTCCTACGAGCAGTACTTC. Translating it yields CASETGSSYEQYF.

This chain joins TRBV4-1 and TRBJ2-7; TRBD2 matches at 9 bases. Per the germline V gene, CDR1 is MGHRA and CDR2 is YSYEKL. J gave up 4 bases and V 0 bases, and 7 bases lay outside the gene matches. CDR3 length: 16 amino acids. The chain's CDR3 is CASSQEPLAGGYEQYF. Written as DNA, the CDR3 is TGCGCCAGCAGCCAAGAACCCCTGGCGGGGGGGTACGAGCAGTACTTC.

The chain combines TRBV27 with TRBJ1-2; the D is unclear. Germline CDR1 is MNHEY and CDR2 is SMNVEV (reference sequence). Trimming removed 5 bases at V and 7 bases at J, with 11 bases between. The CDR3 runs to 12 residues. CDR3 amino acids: CASSTGPGGYTF. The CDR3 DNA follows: TGTGCCAGCAGTACCGGACCGGGTGGCTACACCTTC.

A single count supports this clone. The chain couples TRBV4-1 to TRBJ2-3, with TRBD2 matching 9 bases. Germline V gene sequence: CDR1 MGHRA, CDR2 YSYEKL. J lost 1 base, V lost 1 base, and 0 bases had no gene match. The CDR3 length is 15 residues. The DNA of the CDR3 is TGCGCCAGCAGCCAAGCTAGCGGGGGCACAGATACGCAGTATTTT. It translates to CASSQASGGTDTQYF.

The DNA of the CDR3 is TGTGCCAGCTCACGGGACTACACCGGGGAGCTGTTTTTT. This codes for CASSRDYTGELFF. V and J are TRBV6-4 and TRBJ2-2, with TRBD2 as a possible D gene (6 bases). This CDR3 spans 13 amino acids. Germline CDR1 reads MRHNA; CDR2 reads SNTAGT. V lost 8 bases to trimming and J lost 3 bases, with 10 bases between them.

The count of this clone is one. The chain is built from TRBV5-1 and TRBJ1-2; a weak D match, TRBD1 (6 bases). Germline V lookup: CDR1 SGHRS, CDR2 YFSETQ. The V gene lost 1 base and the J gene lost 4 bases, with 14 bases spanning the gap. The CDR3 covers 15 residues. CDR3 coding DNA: TGCGCCAGCAGCTTGACGGGGGGCGGTAGCTATGGCTACACCTTC. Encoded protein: CASSLTGGGSYGYTF. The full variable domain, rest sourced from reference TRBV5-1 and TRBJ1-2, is KAGVTQTPRYLIKTRGQQVTLSCSPISGHRSVSWYQQTPGQGLQFLFEYFSETQRNKGNFPGRFSGRQFSNSRSEMNVSTLELGDSALYLCASSLTGGGSYGYTFGSGTRLTVV.

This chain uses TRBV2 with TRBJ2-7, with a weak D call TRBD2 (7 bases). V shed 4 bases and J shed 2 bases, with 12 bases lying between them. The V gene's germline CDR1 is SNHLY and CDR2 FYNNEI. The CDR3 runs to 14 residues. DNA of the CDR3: TGTGCCAGCAGTGGGGGGGGCAGAACCTACGAGCAGTACTTC. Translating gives CASSGGGRTYEQYF.

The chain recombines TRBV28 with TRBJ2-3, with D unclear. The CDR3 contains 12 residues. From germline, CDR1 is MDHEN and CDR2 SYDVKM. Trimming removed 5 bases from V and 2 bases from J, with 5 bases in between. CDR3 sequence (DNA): TGTGCCAGCAGTCAAATCACAGATACGCAGTATTTT. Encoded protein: CASSQITDTQYF. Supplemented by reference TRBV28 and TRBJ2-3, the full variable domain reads DVKVTQSSRYLVKRTGEKVFLECVQDMDHENMFWYRQDPGLGLRLIYFSYDVKMKEKGDIPEGYSVSREKKERFSLILESASTNQTSMYLCASSQITDTQYFGPGTRLTVL.